The 19 T cell receptor beta chains given below trace back to one sample, sequenced in a study of cytomegalovirus exposure and HLA in healthy donors. 60 Vbeta and 13 Jbeta primers were used in PCR. Using immunoSEQ multiplex PCR, the repertoire was profiled, and TCRdb retains in-frame clones only, with some absent. The sample carries approximately 210,000 clones, approximately 85% recorded once. The specimen was PBMCs. The receptor source for this set is a girl aged 5-17 years in good health and CMV-seropositive.

V is TRBV5-6 and J is TRBJ2-7, with a weak D call TRBD1 (6 bases). Trimming stripped 1 base from V and 3 bases from J, with 11 bases between. This CDR3 spans 14 amino acids. Germline loops: CDR1 SGHDT, CDR2 YYEEEE. The CDR3 nucleotides read TGTGCCAGCAGCTTGCGGGCAGGGGTCTACGAGCAGTACTTC. Protein: CASSLRAGVYEQYF.

V is TRBV4-2 and J is TRBJ2-2; D is perhaps TRBD1 (6 bases). CDR1 is LGHNA and CDR2 is YNFKEQ in the germline V gene. The CDR3 has 15 residues. The V and J ends lost 1 base and 5 bases respectively, with 11 bases between them. The CDR3 reads CASSQAGTLTGELFF. The CDR3, as DNA: TGTGCCAGCAGCCAAGCCGGGACACTTACCGGGGAGCTGTTTTTT.

The CDR3 region is CASSLAPSVGNTIYF. As DNA, the CDR3 is TGTGCCAGCAGCTTGGCCCCAAGCGTTGGAAACACCATATATTTT. This rearrangement joins TRBV5-6 to TRBJ1-3; D remains ambiguous. This CDR3 has 15 residues. CDR1 and CDR2 (germline): SGHDT, YYEEEE. V lost 0 bases to trimming and J lost 3 bases, with 10 bases between them.

The chain joins TRBV5-1 to TRBJ2-1; no reliable D call. Trimming cost V 4 bases and J 0 bases, with 11 bases left between them. This CDR3 is 15 amino acids long. CDR1 is SGHRS, CDR2 YFSETQ, per germline. The CDR3 nucleotides read TGCGCCAGCAGCCGCAACAATCCCTCCTACAATGAGCAGTTCTTC. Translation gives CASSRNNPSYNEQFF.

The chain recombines TRBV5-8 with TRBJ2-1; 8 bases are a match to TRBD1. The length of the CDR3 is 16 residues. From germline, CDR1 is SGHTS and CDR2 YDEGEE. With V trimmed by 1 base and J by 4 bases, 7 bases remained unmatched. The CDR3 DNA follows: TGTGCCAGCAGCTTGAGAACAGGGGGTGGATACAATGAGCAGTTCTTC. Protein product: CASSLRTGGGYNEQFF.

This chain links TRBV5-6 with TRBJ1-2; D uncertain. This CDR3 comprises 14 residues. Trimming cost V 6 bases and J 2 bases, with 14 bases left between them. The germline gives CDR1 SGHDT, CDR2 YYEEEE. CDR3 nucleotides: TGTGCCAGCACCCGAGAATTACAGAACTATGGCTACACCTTC. Translating it yields CASTRELQNYGYTF.

V usage is TRBV6-1 and J usage is TRBJ1-2; D gene ambiguous. The germline CDR1 and CDR2 sequences are MNHNS and SASEGT. CDR3 length: 13 residues. V lost 5 bases and J lost 0, with 7 bases in between. CDR3 DNA: TGTGCCAGCAGTTTAATAGCTAACTATGGCTACACCTTC. It translates to CASSLIANYGYTF.

The DNA for the CDR3 is TGTGCCAGCATACCGGGGGGCACAGATACGCAGTATTTT. Protein: CASIPGGTDTQYF. The J gene is TRBJ2-3, the V gene TRBV27; possible D gene TRBD2, 6 bases. This CDR3 region has 13 residues. Trimming left V 7 bases short and J 1 base short, with 9 bases between. The germline gives CDR1 MNHEY, CDR2 SMNVEV (reference sequence).

The rearrangement joins TRBV6-5 to TRBJ2-5; weak D call: TRBD1 (6 bases). With 2 bases removed from V and 5 bases from J, the gap between germline ends came to 18 bases. The germline V gene has CDR1 MNHEY and CDR2 SVGAGI. The CDR3 totals 16 residues. CDR3 coding DNA: TGTGCCAGCAGTTACACAGGGCGTAACTATGGGGAGACCCAGTACTTC. Translated, it gives CASSYTGRNYGETQYF.

The rearrangement joins TRBV5-4 to TRBJ2-5; 9 nucleotides align to TRBD2. CDR3 size: 17 residues. V trimming: 0 bases; J trimming: 2 bases; junction bases outside the gene matches: 8. Germline loops: CDR1 SGHNT, CDR2 YYREEE (reference sequence). The DNA for the CDR3 is TGTGCCAGCAGCTTGGGGCTTAGCGGGGGATATCAAGAGACCCAGTACTTC. It yields the protein CASSLGLSGGYQETQYF.

The chain carries TRBV4-3 and TRBJ2-7; 7 bases match TRBD1. CDR1 LGHNA and CDR2 YSLEER come from the germline V gene. V shed 0 bases, J shed 6 bases, and the junction held 8 bases outside the gene matches. The CDR3 extends over 15 amino acids. The CDR3 sequence is CASSQDRDRIGEQYF. The CDR3, as DNA: TGCGCCAGCAGCCAAGATCGGGACAGAATTGGCGAGCAGTACTTC.

The chain has TRBV5-1 and TRBJ1-1; the D is unclear. The germline V and J ends were trimmed by 1 base and 1 base, with 14 bases remaining between them. Per germline, CDR1 SGHRS and CDR2 YFSETQ. There are 16 residues in the CDR3. The CDR3 DNA sequence: TGCGCCAGCAGCTTGTATCCGGCAGGTGGGAACACTGAAGCTTTCTTT. It yields the protein CASSLYPAGGNTEAFF.

This clone was detected once. The chain combines TRBV7-8 with TRBJ1-2; the D gene is possibly TRBD1 (6 bases). The germline V gene has CDR1 SGHVS and CDR2 FQNEAQ. V was shortened by 5 bases and J by 9 bases, with 19 bases between the two germline ends. The CDR3 contains 14 residues. In nucleotides, the CDR3 is TGTGCCAGCAGCCCCGATTTGGGGGGGCAGAGCTACACCTTC. Encoded protein: CASSPDLGGQSYTF.

J is TRBJ2-1 and V is TRBV27, with a weak D call TRBD1 (6 bases). V was pared by 4 bases and J by 8 bases, with 18 bases between. The CDR3 sequence is 15 residues long. The germline CDR1 and CDR2 sequences are MNHEY and SMNVEV (reference sequence). For the CDR3, the DNA is TGTGCCAGCAGTTCTCAGGACAGCCCCTTCCATGAGCAGTTCTTC. Translation: CASSSQDSPFHEQFF.

This clone was observed a few times. The genes are TRBV5-4 and TRBJ1-2, with D perhaps TRBD1 (6 bases). Trimming stripped 4 bases from V and 5 bases from J, with 15 bases between. Germline CDR1 SGHNT, CDR2 YYREEE (reference sequence). The CDR3 has 14 amino acids. CDR3 sequence reads: CASSPTGSDYGYTF. CDR3 in DNA: TGTGCCAGCAGCCCAACAGGGAGTGATTATGGCTACACCTTC.

This clone was seen only once. V is TRBV7-2 and J is TRBJ2-7, with 11 bases identical to TRBD2. The CDR3 contains 18 residues. CDR1 and CDR2 from the germline V gene are SGHTA and FQGNSA. V trimming: 0 bases; J trimming: 0 bases; junction bases outside the gene matches: 7. This chain's CDR3 is CASSLAYGGTSGSYEQYF. As DNA, the CDR3 is TGTGCCAGCAGCTTAGCCTACGGCGGGACTAGCGGCTCCTACGAGCAGTACTTC.

CDR3 residues: CASPIGKPQHF. DNA for the CDR3: TGTGCCAGCCCTATCGGGAAGCCCCAGCATTTT. The genes are TRBV6-1 and TRBJ1-5; no clear D gene. CDR3 length: 11 amino acids. Per the germline V gene, CDR1 is MNHNS and CDR2 is SASEGT. Trimming took 8 bases from V and 8 from J, leaving 10 bases between them.

The genes are TRBV4-3 and TRBJ2-1, with 9 bases identical to TRBD2. CDR3 size: 16 residues. V was pared by 4 bases and J by 5 bases, with 9 bases of the junction left unmatched. Germline CDR1 LGHNA, CDR2 YSLEER. CDR3 amino acids: CASSPGGLAGNNEQFF. CDR3 DNA: TGCGCCAGCAGCCCGGGTGGGCTAGCGGGGAACAATGAGCAGTTCTTC.

The chain joins TRBV19 to TRBJ1-2; D may be TRBD1 (6 bases). The germline V gene has CDR1 LNHDA and CDR2 SQIVND (reference sequence). Trimming shortened V by 2 bases and J by 0 bases, and 13 bases separated the two germline ends. This CDR3 has 16 amino acids. The CDR3 DNA reads as TGTGCCAGTAGTATACTGGCGACAGGTCCTAACTATGGCTACACCTTC. Translated, it gives CASSILATGPNYGYTF.